This TCR beta chain comes out of a study of a mutant IDH1 vaccine in newly diagnosed glioma. Study-wide results and limits: Most patients, approximately 93%, showed vaccine-induced immune responses.

Germline CDR1 is MNHNY and CDR2 is SVGAGI (reference sequence). This CDR3 has 14 residues. Profiling relied on immunoSEQ multiplex PCR, and the TCRdb table lists in-frame clones only, not all of them. The sample carries 35,000 to 50,000 clones, around 93% recorded once. Time point defined: week 23, last vaccination. Each dose delivered 300 ug of mutant IDH1 20-mer peptide subcutaneously with imiquimod. For this clone: Its antigen is not known. A junction end diverges from the germline sequence, so it may reflect a read error.

Sequenced here: PBMCs, sampled from a glioma patient whose treatment included an IDH1 peptide vaccine. The rearrangement joins TRBV6-6 to TRBJ2-7; weak D call: TRBD1 (6 bases). This receptor was obtained from a man between 45 and 60 years old with glioma. The CDR3 protein is CASSRDMTFTSSDF. The CDR3 nucleotides are TGTGCCAGCAGTCGGGACATGACCTTTACGAGCTCGGACTTC.